A selection of T cell receptor beta chains follows, all from one sample in a study of blood T cell repertoires in COVID-19. Here immunoSEQ multiplex PCR was the method, and the copy in TCRdb shows in-frame clones only, minus some. The table has some 160,000 clones, more than 75% seen once; the top ten hold roughly 4.7%. The sequenced material came from peripheral blood. The receptors shown here come from a woman aged 50 to 65 with acute or convalescent COVID-19. CDR3s include the opening cysteine and the closing phenylalanine or tryptophan. D genes are given only for firm matches. Clone sizes are given selectively: once, few, many, or a class where the clone is expanded.

V: TRBV6-6
size: .
D: TRBD1
J: TRBJ1-2
DNA: TGTGCCAGCAGTCACGACCTCCGACAGGGGGCAAACTATGGCTACACCTTC
CDR3: CASSHDLRQGANYGYTF

V: TRBV6-2/TRBV6-3
size: .
D: .
J: TRBJ1-2
DNA: TGTGCCAGCAGTTACTCAGCGGGATCCACTACTGGCTACACCTTC
CDR3: CASSYSAGSTTGYTF

V: TRBV19
size: .
D: .
J: TRBJ2-7
DNA: TGTGCCAGTAGTATCGTTCGCGGGGGCACGTACGAGCAGTACTTC
CDR3: CASSIVRGGTYEQYF

V: TRBV5-5
size: .
D: .
J: TRBJ2-5
DNA: TGTGCCAGCACCTTGGGAAGTAACATTGAGACCCAGTACTTC
CDR3: CASTLGSNIETQYF

V: TRBV7-2
size: .
D: .
J: TRBJ2-2
DNA: TGTGCCAGCAGCTTAGCTGGGGGCCTGGGAACCGGGGAGCTGTTTTTT
CDR3: CASSLAGGLGTGELFF

V: TRBV3-1/TRBV3-2
size: once
D: .
J: TRBJ1-1
DNA: TGTGCCAGCAGCCAGTCTGTAAGCTACACTGAAGCTTTCTTT
CDR3: CASSQSVSYTEAFF

V: TRBV10-3
size: .
D: .
J: TRBJ1-1
DNA: TGTGCCACTCGTGTTGTGTTGAACACTGAAGCTTTCTTT
CDR3: CATRVVLNTEAFF

V: TRBV18
size: .
D: .
J: TRBJ1-1
DNA: TGTGCCAGCTCACCCATAAGGGGATTGAACGCTGAAGCTTTCTTT
CDR3: CASSPIRGLNAEAFF

V: TRBV6-1
size: .
D: .
J: TRBJ2-3
DNA: TGTGCCAGCAGTGAAGGGGGCAACACAGATACGCAGTATTTT
CDR3: CASSEGGNTDTQYF

V: TRBV4-3
size: .
D: TRBD1
J: TRBJ1-1
DNA: TGCGCCAGCAGCCAAGAGGGACAGGGGCGCTCTGCTTTCTTT
CDR3: CASSQEGQGRSAFF

V: TRBV4-2
size: .
D: TRBD2
J: TRBJ2-3
DNA: TGTGCCAGCAGCCAAGATCGAGGCGGGGGAGGAAGGACAGATACGCAGTATTTT
CDR3: CASSQDRGGGGRTDTQYF

V: TRBV20-1
size: .
D: .
J: TRBJ2-7
DNA: TGCAGTGCTAGTGACCGGTACGAGCAGTACTTC
CDR3: CSASDRYEQYF

V: TRBV11-1
size: .
D: .
J: TRBJ1-3
DNA: TGTGCCAGCAGCGGAGGACAGTTATACTCTGGAAACACCATATATTTT
CDR3: CASSGGQLYSGNTIYF

V: TRBV3-1/TRBV3-2
size: .
D: .
J: TRBJ1-2
DNA: TGTGCCAGCAGCCAAGGTCAGCGGGGGTATGGCTACACCTTC
CDR3: CASSQGQRGYGYTF

V: TRBV5-1
size: .
D: .
J: TRBJ1-2
DNA: TGCGCCAGCAGCCAACAGGGTAGGAGAGAAGATGGCTACACCTTC
CDR3: CASSQQGRREDGYTF

V: TRBV6-5
size: .
D: .
J: TRBJ1-3
DNA: TGTGCCAGCAGTTATGAGGGTGTAACTGGAAACACCATATATTTT
CDR3: CASSYEGVTGNTIYF

V: TRBV5-1
size: .
D: TRBD2
J: TRBJ2-1
DNA: TGCGCCAGCAGACTAGCGGGGAGCTCCTACAATGAGCAGTTCTTC
CDR3: CASRLAGSSYNEQFF

V: TRBV25-1
size: few
D: TRBD1
J: TRBJ1-4
DNA: TGTGCCAGCAGAGGACAGGGTAATCAAGCTGAACATGAAAAACTGTTTTTT
CDR3: CASRGQGNQAEHEKLFF

V: TRBV19
size: .
D: TRBD1
J: TRBJ1-5
DNA: TGTGCCAGTAGTACACGACCGGACAGGGTTGGACAGCCCCAGCATTTT
CDR3: CASSTRPDRVGQPQHF

V: TRBV4-3
size: .
D: .
J: TRBJ2-1
DNA: TGCGCCAGCAGCCAAGATTGGGGGCCCACCAATGAGCAGTTCTTC
CDR3: CASSQDWGPTNEQFF

V: TRBV3-1/TRBV3-2
size: many
D: .
J: TRBJ1-2
DNA: TGTGCCAGCAGCCAAGCTGGGGCAGATCGCTACACCTTC
CDR3: CASSQAGADRYTF

V: TRBV19
size: .
D: .
J: TRBJ1-2
DNA: TGTGCCAGTAGTATGACTCCCGCCAGAACTTCCCTCTATGGCTACACCTTC
CDR3: CASSMTPARTSLYGYTF

V: TRBV19
size: .
D: TRBD1
J: TRBJ1-2
DNA: TGTGCCAGTAGTATAGATCTGCCCCAGGGGGCCTGGGGCTACACCTTC
CDR3: CASSIDLPQGAWGYTF

V: TRBV6-5
size: once
D: .
J: TRBJ1-6
DNA: TGTGCCAGCAGCCGACGATTATGGGGGGATTCACCCCTCCACTTT
CDR3: CASSRRLWGDSPLHF

V: TRBV5-1
size: .
D: .
J: TRBJ2-2
DNA: TGCGCCAGCACCGTCACAGGGATCCCCCTTAACACCGGGGAGCTGTTTTTT
CDR3: CASTVTGIPLNTGELFF

V: TRBV19
size: .
D: .
J: TRBJ2-1
DNA: TGTGCCAGCGGGGGTCTTGAGCAGTTCTTC
CDR3: CASGGLEQFF

V: TRBV27
size: .
D: .
J: TRBJ1-1
DNA: TGTGCCAGCAGTTCGGATCGCGGGGGGAACACTGAAGCTTTCTTT
CDR3: CASSSDRGGNTEAFF

V: TRBV7-3
size: .
D: .
J: TRBJ2-7
DNA: TGTGCCAGCAGCTTAAGTGCCAGCTCCTACGAGCAGTACTTC
CDR3: CASSLSASSYEQYF

V: TRBV2
size: .
D: .
J: TRBJ1-5
DNA: TGTGCCAGCAGTCTCGACAGTTATAGCAATCAGCCCCAGCATTTT
CDR3: CASSLDSYSNQPQHF

V: TRBV7-9
size: once
D: .
J: TRBJ1-1
DNA: TGTGCCAGCAGCGAGCAGGGGACGGTGAACACTGAAGCTTTCTTT
CDR3: CASSEQGTVNTEAFF

V: TRBV2
size: .
D: .
J: TRBJ1-5
DNA: TGTGCCAGCAGTGAAGCCGACAGCGATTATAGCAATCAGCCCCAGCATTTT
CDR3: CASSEADSDYSNQPQHF

V: TRBV3-1/TRBV3-2
size: .
D: .
J: TRBJ2-6
DNA: TGTGCCAGCAGCCGCCGAGCAGGACAGCAGATCTCTGGGGCCAACGTCCTGACTTTC
CDR3: CASSRRAGQQISGANVLTF

V: TRBV4-1
size: once
D: .
J: TRBJ2-1
DNA: TGCGCCAGCAGCCAAGAACGGGAGCGCAGCTCCTACAATGAGCAGTTCTTC
CDR3: CASSQERERSSYNEQFF

V: TRBV19
size: .
D: TRBD1
J: TRBJ2-4
DNA: TGTGCCAGTAGTATAAGTTTGGGACAGAGCTCCCTAGCCAAAAACATTCAGTACTTC
CDR3: CASSISLGQSSLAKNIQYF

V: TRBV4-2
size: .
D: TRBD1
J: TRBJ2-7
DNA: TGTGCCAGCAGCCAAGATGACAGGGGACCTACCGAGCAGTACTTC
CDR3: CASSQDDRGPTEQYF

V: TRBV18
size: .
D: .
J: TRBJ2-3
DNA: TGTGCCAGCTCACTCACAGGGACCACAGATACGCAGTATTTT
CDR3: CASSLTGTTDTQYF

V: TRBV29-1
size: few
D: .
J: TRBJ2-1
DNA: TGCAGCGTTGAAGGTGACAGGTCCGGTGGTAATGAGCAGTTCTTC
CDR3: CSVEGDRSGGNEQFF

V: TRBV11-3
size: .
D: TRBD2
J: TRBJ2-1
DNA: TGTGCCAGCAGCTCGCGGGGGGTGGGCTACAATGAGCAGTTCTTC
CDR3: CASSSRGVGYNEQFF

V: TRBV19
size: .
D: .
J: TRBJ1-2
DNA: TGTGCCAGTAGTATCTCCCACAGCCCCGTTGGCTACACCTTC
CDR3: CASSISHSPVGYTF

V: TRBV6-1
size: .
D: TRBD1
J: TRBJ2-7
DNA: TGTGCCAGCAGTGAGGGACAGGGTATCGAGCAGTACTTC
CDR3: CASSEGQGIEQYF

V: TRBV3-1/TRBV3-2
size: .
D: TRBD2
J: TRBJ2-5
DNA: TGTGCCAGCAGCCAGGGATCTAGCGGGGGGTCCCAAGAGACCCAGTACTTC
CDR3: CASSQGSSGGSQETQYF

V: TRBV5-1
size: .
D: TRBD1
J: TRBJ2-7
DNA: TGCGCCAGCAGGGGGACAGGGGAACACTACGAGCAGTACTTC
CDR3: CASRGTGEHYEQYF

V: TRBV5-1
size: .
D: TRBD2
J: TRBJ2-3
DNA: TGCGCCAGCAGGGGGGCTAGCGGGTATGATACGCAGTATTTT
CDR3: CASRGASGYDTQYF

V: TRBV18
size: .
D: .
J: TRBJ1-2
DNA: TGTGCCAGCTCACCACGGCGGTCAGCTAACTATGGCTACACCTTC
CDR3: CASSPRRSANYGYTF

V: TRBV9
size: .
D: .
J: TRBJ1-2
DNA: TGTGCCAGCAGTGCACAGGGTAACTATGGCTACACCTTC
CDR3: CASSAQGNYGYTF

V: TRBV6-5
size: many
D: .
J: TRBJ2-1
DNA: TGTGCCAGCAGGCTCGGATCCGTAGCTGAGCAGTTCTTC
CDR3: CASRLGSVAEQFF

V: TRBV29-1
size: .
D: .
J: TRBJ1-1
DNA: TGCAGCGTCCACAAACAGGGGAACACTGAAGCTTTCTTT
CDR3: CSVHKQGNTEAFF

V: TRBV9
size: .
D: .
J: TRBJ2-5
DNA: TGTGCCAGCAGCGATGGGGCGATGGAAGAGACCCAGTACTTC
CDR3: CASSDGAMEETQYF

V: TRBV6-2/TRBV6-3
size: few
D: .
J: TRBJ1-1
DNA: TGTGCCAGCAGTCGCCGGTTGGAGGCTTTCTTT
CDR3: CASSRRLEAFF

V: TRBV3-1/TRBV3-2
size: .
D: .
J: TRBJ1-6
DNA: TGTGCCAGCAGCCAGTCGGGGAATTCACCCCTCCACTTT
CDR3: CASSQSGNSPLHF